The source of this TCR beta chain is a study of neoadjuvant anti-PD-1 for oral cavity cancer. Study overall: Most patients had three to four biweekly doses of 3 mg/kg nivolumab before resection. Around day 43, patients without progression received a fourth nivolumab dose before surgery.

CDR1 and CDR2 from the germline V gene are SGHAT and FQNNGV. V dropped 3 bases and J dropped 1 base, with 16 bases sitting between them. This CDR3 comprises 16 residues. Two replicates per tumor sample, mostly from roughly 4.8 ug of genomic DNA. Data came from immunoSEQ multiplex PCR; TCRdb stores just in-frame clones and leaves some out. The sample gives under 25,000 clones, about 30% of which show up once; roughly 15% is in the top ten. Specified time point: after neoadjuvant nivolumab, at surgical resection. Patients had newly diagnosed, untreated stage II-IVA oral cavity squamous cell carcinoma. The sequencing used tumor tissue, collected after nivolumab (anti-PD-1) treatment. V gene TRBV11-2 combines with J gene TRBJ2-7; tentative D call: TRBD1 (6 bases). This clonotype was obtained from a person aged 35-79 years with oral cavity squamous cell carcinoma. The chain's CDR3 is CASSFGFSTGSYEQYF. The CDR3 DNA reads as TGTGCCAGCAGCTTTGGGTTTTCGACAGGATCCTACGAGCAGTACTTC.